This TCR beta chain was captured by sequencing in a study of technical replicates of blood from a few donors. Germline V gene data show CDR1 as MDHEN and CDR2 as SYDVKM. Trimming pared 8 bases from V and 1 base from J, leaving 9 bases between. The CDR3 spans 12 residues. Some clones are missing from TCRdb's copy, which holds only in-frame ones; the method was immunoSEQ multiplex PCR. This sample carries 75,000 to 90,000 clones, approximately 96% of them seen once, and the ten largest clones take 0.34%. This sequence was found in a human donor in good health. The rearrangement joins TRBV28 to TRBJ2-7, with D possibly matching TRBD2 (5 bases). The sequencing input was T cells isolated from PBMCs. This CDR3 is CASVRVSYEQYF. The CDR3 region has the DNA TGTGCCAGCGTGCGGGTTTCCTACGAGCAGTACTTC.